A selection of T cell receptor beta chains follows, all from one sample in a study of blood T cells in healthy people across ages. TCRdb re-called the 5' RACE reads with MiXCR, one entry per CDR3 protein. The data contain over 1,500,000 distinct CDR3 sequences, about 39% of them seen just once; the ten biggest clones take up approximately 22%. Material: blood. These receptors were collected from a human donor in good health. The conserved cysteine and the conserved F or W are not part of the CDR3 here. Part of the rows lack a size; the others show once, few, many or a class for expanded clones.

TRBJ2-5 NA TRBV6-2/TRBV6-3 ASSGTRNAAVTQY
NA few TRBV5-6 ASSRTGLEQY
TRBJ1-1 NA TRBV6-2/TRBV6-3 ASSYSMDGTPNTEAF
TRBJ1-6 NA TRBV6-5 ASSYPGEGARSPLH
TRBJ1-2 NA TRBV29-1 SVEVVDRPGYT
TRBJ1-2 few TRBV29-1 SVPTGHYGYT
TRBJ2-5 NA TRBV5-1 ASSLDQGATREQY
TRBJ2-7 NA TRBV11-2 ASSLVSREEQY
TRBJ1-2 once TRBV20-1 SAVKLGGLTNYGYT
TRBJ1-6 few TRBV4-3 ASSQSGADSPLH
TRBJ2-5 NA TRBV20-1 SALDRRETQY
TRBJ2-7 NA TRBV20-1 SARALLGQGNYEQY
TRBJ2-2 NA TRBV20-1 SASNLAPGELF
TRBJ2-7 many TRBV24-1 ATSDWRGDAYEQY
TRBJ2-1 NA TRBV28 ASSPTGGRNEQF
TRBJ2-7 many TRBV3-1 ASSPESSYEQY
TRBJ1-4 few TRBV29-1 SVRSVGTNEKLF
TRBJ2-3 NA TRBV20-1 SAGLLAGGDTQY
TRBJ1-4 NA TRBV27 ASSLNSGINEKLF
TRBJ1-2 NA TRBV7-2 AGSRDRSVGGYT
TRBJ2-3 once TRBV7-2 ASSPIGQGGSDTQY
NA NA TRBV24-1 ATSDSSIYEQY
TRBJ2-3 NA TRBV5-4 ASSLEGGSQDTQY
TRBJ2-7 few TRBV7-2 ASSLGGGEWSYEQY
TRBJ2-4 many TRBV29-1 SVEGGRGIQY
TRBJ2-7 NA TRBV28 ASSSSDRGPHEQY
TRBJ1-5 few TRBV7-6 ASSLSLGTQPQH
TRBJ1-4 NA TRBV11-2 AGSLTGETNEKLF
TRBJ1-1 NA TRBV7-8 ASSPGQINMNTEAF
TRBJ2-7 NA TRBV7-9 ASSGGIYSYEQY
TRBJ2-1 few TRBV7-2 ASSFKQGHEQF
TRBJ2-5 NA TRBV27 ASSLFPGNQETQY
TRBJ2-3 few TRBV21-1 ASSMKRFSGGAGDTQY
TRBJ2-1 NA TRBV20-1 SAQTNNPINEQF
TRBJ2-5 NA TRBV7-9 ASSQNDGGVEETQY
TRBJ2-1 NA TRBV6-1 ASATGLAGGLVAETQF
TRBJ1-5 NA TRBV12-3/TRBV12-4 ASSLSRGAQPQH
TRBJ2-3 NA TRBV29-1 SVEEVQGADTQY
TRBJ2-7 NA TRBV7-6 ASSLVATGNYEQY
TRBJ2-3 NA TRBV5-1 ASSFLLAALAGSTDTQY
TRBJ2-5 NA TRBV20-1 SARDLAGVPIPETQY
TRBJ1-2 many TRBV29-1 SVRGGQKGYGYT
TRBJ2-2 NA TRBV6-2/TRBV6-3 ASSYGGATGELF
TRBJ2-3 few TRBV14 ASSQRTVLDTQY
TRBJ1-5 NA TRBV4-3 ASSPDRNNQPQH
TRBJ2-3 NA TRBV10-3 AINLGAEDTQY
TRBJ1-2 few TRBV12-3/TRBV12-4 ASSFDQQVYGYT
TRBJ1-2 NA TRBV15 ATSRRTGDYGYT
TRBJ2-5 many TRBV5-1 ASSRWTSGGQNPETQY
TRBJ2-3 NA TRBV20-1 SARDRLAGGQATQY
TRBJ2-1 once TRBV6-1 ARGGGGTSDEQF
TRBJ2-3 NA TRBV11-2 ASSTWTLGGKKDTQY
TRBJ2-6 NA TRBV4-3 ASSQPGTGLGSGANVLT
TRBJ1-2 NA TRBV6-2/TRBV6-3 ASSYVHPGNNYGYT
TRBJ2-1 few TRBV4-2 ASSPIHGTSGHNEQF
TRBJ2-3 NA TRBV4-3 ASSLKRVTDTQY
TRBJ1-5 NA TRBV5-1 ASSLETAPQPQH
TRBJ2-1 few TRBV5-5 ASSPETSGGGAIANEQF
NA NA TRBV7-2 ASSLSGPEQY
TRBJ1-5 NA TRBV7-9 ASSLGGTGRKNQPQH